This entry lists 17 T cell receptor beta chains sequenced from one sample in a study of T-cell reconstitution after alpha-beta-depleted transplantation in children. Unique molecular identifiers were incorporated when the TCRbeta library was constructed. TCRdb re-called the PCR reads with MiXCR, one entry per CDR3 protein. The table has about 980,000 distinct CDR3 sequences, about 29% seen once; the top ten hold about 28%. This specimen was PBMCs, mostly from graft donor cells, taken 360 days after TCRalphabeta/CD19-depleted stem cell transplant. These receptors originate from a boy in the first two years of life who had a stem cell transplant for SCID, so the T cells may come from the graft donor.

The chain joins TRBV20-1 to TRBJ2-3, with TRBD1 matching over 10 bases. The ends lost 5 bases at V and 2 bases at J; junction bases unmatched: 4. The germline V gene has CDR1 DFQATT and CDR2 SNEGSKA (reference sequence). The CDR3 runs to 14 residues. DNA of the CDR3: TGCAGTGCTTCGGGACAGGGGAACACAGATACGCAGTATTTT. Translated: CSASGQGNTDTQYF.

This clonotype came up a few times. The rearrangement joins TRBV4-2 to TRBJ2-3; TRBD2 matches at 10 bases. J gave up 5 bases and V 0 bases, and 8 bases lay outside the gene matches. Germline V CDR1 and CDR2: LGHNA, YNFKEQ. The CDR3 runs 17 residues. CDR3 in amino acids: CASSQDRAGGQVDTQYF. Here the CDR3 DNA reads TGTGCCAGCAGCCAAGATAGAGCGGGGGGGCAGGTAGATACGCAGTATTTT.

The chain combines TRBV29-1 with TRBJ2-2, with D possibly being TRBD2 (7 bases). The CDR3 sequence is 14 residues long. The V gene's germline CDR1 is SQVTM and CDR2 ANQGSEA. CDR3 DNA sequence: TGCAGTGTTCGTGGGGGGGGCCTTGTCGGGGAGCTGTTTTTT. Protein sequence: CSVRGGGLVGELFF.

This clonotype has just a few counts. The rearrangement uses TRBV29-1 and TRBJ1-3, with 7 bases that match TRBD1. CDR1 is SQVTM and CDR2 is ANQGSEA in the germline V gene. Trimming at V came to 7 bases and at J to 2 bases, leaving 11 bases not matched to a gene. There are 15 residues in the CDR3. CDR3 in amino acids: CSAQRIGQAGNTIYF. In nucleotides, the CDR3 is TGCAGCGCACAGAGGATTGGACAGGCTGGAAACACCATATATTTT. The complete variable domain, with remaining parts taken from reference TRBV29-1 and TRBJ1-3, reads SAVISQKPSRDICQRGTSLTIQCQVDSQVTMMFWYRQQPGQSLTLIATANQGSEATYESGFVIDKFPISRPNLTFSTLTVSNMSPEDSSIYLCSAQRIGQAGNTIYFGEGSWLTVV.

This clonotype was seen a handful of times. The chain combines TRBV6-1 with TRBJ2-3; 8 bases match TRBD1. The V segment lost 7 bases and the J segment 2 bases; nucleotides outside the gene matches: 8. CDR1 is MNHNS and CDR2 is SASEGT in the germline V gene. The CDR3 consists of 15 residues. CDR3 coding DNA: TGTGCCAGCACCCGGGACAGGCCGTACACAGATACGCAGTATTTT. Amino acid sequence: CASTRDRPYTDTQYF.

The chain joins TRBV5-1 to TRBJ1-1, with 7 positions matching TRBD1. The germline gives CDR1 SGHRS, CDR2 YFSETQ. CDR3 size: 17 residues. V was pared by 0 bases and J by 0 bases, with 8 bases of the junction left unmatched. CDR3 protein: CASSLGRTGWMNTEAFF. The CDR3 region has the DNA TGCGCCAGCAGCTTGGGGAGGACAGGATGGATGAACACTGAAGCTTTCTTT.

The V call is TRBV12-3 or TRBV12-4, the J call TRBJ1-1; perhaps TRBD1 as D (5 bases). The V end lost 3 bases, the J end lost 1 base, and 12 bases lay between the germline ends. There are 15 residues in the CDR3. For the CDR3, the DNA is TGTGCCAGCAGTTTTCGGGACGGACCGAACACTGAAGCTTTCTTT. Its protein is CASSFRDGPNTEAFF.

This clonotype was observed at least ten times. The genes are TRBV5-1 and TRBJ1-1, with TRBD1 as a possible D gene (6 bases). Germline values: CDR1 SGHRS, CDR2 YFSETQ. This CDR3 comprises 14 residues. Trimming removed 4 bases at V and 5 bases at J, with 15 bases between. CDR3 region: CASSLLGQRTEAFF. The CDR3 coding sequence is TGCGCCAGCAGCCTTCTTGGACAGCGTACTGAAGCTTTCTTT.

This clonotype was recorded a few times. This sequence joins TRBV19 and TRBJ2-7; no firm D call. Trimming removed 6 bases from V and 3 bases from J, with 12 bases in between. CDR1 and CDR2 (germline): LNHDA, SQIVND (reference sequence). This CDR3 is 13 amino acids long. CDR3 sequence: CASSPTDIYEQYF. The DNA of the CDR3 is TGTGCCAGTAGCCCTACAGATATCTACGAGCAGTACTTC.

The chain carries TRBV20-1 and TRBJ2-3; no clear D. The CDR3 is made up of 13 amino acids. Germline CDR1 reads DFQATT; CDR2 reads SNEGSKA (reference sequence). The ends were cut back, 3 bases at V and 2 bases at J, with 9 bases in the middle. The CDR3 protein is CSARLGTTDTQYF. CDR3 DNA sequence: TGCAGTGCTAGGCTAGGAACCACAGATACGCAGTATTTT.

This clonotype was picked up many times. The chain couples TRBV6-2 or TRBV6-3 to TRBJ2-2, with D unresolved. This CDR3 is built from 17 residues. The V end was cut by 6 bases, the J end by 0 bases, with 17 bases between. Germline V gene data show CDR1 as MNHEY and CDR2 as SVGEGT. This chain's CDR3 is CASSRTVRTANTGELFF. The CDR3 region has the DNA TGTGCCAGCAGCCGTACCGTCAGGACCGCGAACACCGGGGAGCTGTTTTTT.

This clonotype appeared once. This chain uses TRBV4-2 with TRBJ2-3; tentatively, D is TRBD1 or TRBD2 (5 bases each). The CDR3 runs to 18 residues. Germline CDR1 reads LGHNA; CDR2 reads YNFKEQ. V was cut by 0 bases and J by 2 bases, with 18 bases left in between. CDR3 in DNA: TGTGCCAGCAGCCAAGATGAGGGGCGCTCCCGGGTCACAGATACGCAGTATTTT. Translation: CASSQDEGRSRVTDTQYF.

In its sample, this clonotype was seen many times. CDR3 DNA sequence: TGTGCCAGCAACCCTAGCGCTGGCGGGGAGCTGTTTTTT. It codes for CASNPSAGGELFF. This chain links TRBV7-8 with TRBJ2-2; D might be TRBD2 (6 bases). This CDR3 comprises 13 residues. Looked up from germline, CDR1 is SGHVS and CDR2 is FQNEAQ. V lost 7 bases and J 7 bases, leaving 13 bases between the germline ends.

The J gene is TRBJ2-5, the V gene TRBV9; no reliable D call. The germline V gene has CDR1 SGDLS and CDR2 YYNGEE. The V gene lost 0 bases and the J gene lost 0 bases, with 6 bases spanning the gap. This CDR3 region has 14 residues. The CDR3 region has the DNA TGTGCCAGCAGCGTAGGACGGGACCAAGAGACCCAGTACTTC. This translates into CASSVGRDQETQYF.

The count of this clonotype is one. The rearrangement uses TRBV4-3 and TRBJ2-4; 8 nucleotides match TRBD2. J lost 1 base, V lost 1 base, and 6 bases had no gene match. Germline V gives CDR1 LGHNA, CDR2 YSLEER. The CDR3 contains 17 residues. The CDR3 region has the DNA TGCGCCAGCAGCCAAGTAGCGGGGCGCTTGGCCAAAAACATTCAGTACTTC. Amino acid sequence: CASSQVAGRLAKNIQYF.

The chain recombines TRBV12-3 or TRBV12-4 with TRBJ1-1; TRBD1 matches 8 bases. The ends lost 4 bases at V and 2 bases at J; junction bases unmatched: 6. The CDR3 extends over 15 amino acids. CDR3 region: CASSSRTGSNTEAFF. The CDR3 coding sequence is TGTGCCAGCAGTTCGCGGACAGGGTCAAACACTGAAGCTTTCTTT.

This clonotype was seen a handful of times. The chain couples TRBV10-3 to TRBJ2-3; TRBD2 agrees at 7 bases. The V gene's germline CDR1 is ENHRY and CDR2 SYGVKD. With 2 bases clipped from V and 0 bases from J, the junction kept 5 bases outside the gene matches. The CDR3 is made up of 16 amino acids. CDR3 DNA sequence: TGTGCCATCAGTGAGGCGACGGGGGGAAGCACAGATACGCAGTATTTT. Residues: CAISEATGGSTDTQYF.